This entry lists 26 T cell receptor beta chains sequenced from one sample in a study of cytomegalovirus exposure and HLA in healthy donors. Profiling relied on immunoSEQ multiplex PCR, and the TCRdb table lists in-frame clones only, not all of them. Here the sample spans 200,000 to 250,000 clones, more than 75% being singletons. The sample consisted of PBMCs. The origin of the receptors is a woman under 30 in good health and CMV-seropositive.

The chain links TRBV7-9 to TRBJ2-7; D perhaps matches TRBD1 (5 bases). Per germline, CDR1 SEHNR and CDR2 FQNEAQ (reference sequence). This CDR3 is 12 amino acids long. Between the trimmed V and J ends, which lost 3 bases and 6 bases, there was a span of 9 bases. CDR3 sequence: CASSFGAPEQYF. The CDR3 nucleotides read TGTGCCAGCAGCTTTGGGGCGCCCGAGCAGTACTTC.

This chain uses TRBV19 with TRBJ1-1; 8 bases are a match to TRBD1. The CDR3 has 15 amino acids. Unmatched junction bases numbered 7, after V lost 4 bases and J lost 3 bases. Germline CDR1 and CDR2: LNHDA and SQIVND (reference sequence). The CDR3 reads CASSTWTGLHTEAFF. CDR3 sequence (DNA): TGTGCCAGTAGTACTTGGACAGGGTTGCACACTGAAGCTTTCTTT.

The chain uses TRBV2 and TRBJ2-7; 8 bases match TRBD1. V shed 4 bases, J shed 7 bases, and the junction held 9 bases outside the gene matches. Germline values: CDR1 SNHLY, CDR2 FYNNEI. The CDR3 has 14 amino acids. The CDR3 is CASSVGQGADEQYF. For the CDR3, the DNA is TGTGCCAGCAGTGTAGGGCAGGGGGCCGATGAGCAGTACTTC.

Concerning this clone itself: Germline and junction disagree at one end, which may indicate a read error. The rearrangement joins TRBV9 to TRBJ1-2; D not resolved. The CDR3 totals 15 residues. Germline V gene data show CDR1 as SGDLS and CDR2 as YYNGEE. The CDR3 DNA reads as TGTGCCAGCAGCGTAGGGCGCAGTTCCCACTACGGCTACACCTTC. Translation gives CASSVGRSSHYGYTF. The full variable domain, rest sourced from reference TRBV9 and TRBJ1-2, is DSGVTQTPKHLITATGQRVTLRCSPRSGDLSVYWYQQSLDQGLQFLIQYYNGEERAKGNILERFSAQQFPDLHSELNLSSLELGDSALYFCASSVGRSSHYGYTFGSGTRLTVV.

This chain connects TRBV28 to TRBJ1-5; 7 bases agree with TRBD1. Germline lookup yields CDR1 MDHEN and CDR2 SYDVKM. V was clipped by 5 bases and J by 2 bases; unmatched bases: 3. The CDR3 is 14 amino acids. Here the CDR3 DNA reads TGTGCCAGCAGTGAAACAGGGGGCAATCAGCCCCAGCATTTT. Translating it yields CASSETGGNQPQHF. The variable domain in full, with the rest retrieved from reference TRBV28 and TRBJ1-5, is DVKVTQSSRYLVKRTGEKVFLECVQDMDHENMFWYRQDPGLGLRLIYFSYDVKMKEKGDIPEGYSVSREKKERFSLILESASTNQTSMYLCASSETGGNQPQHFGDGTRLSIL.

This clone was found a few times. The chain employs TRBV6-1 and TRBJ2-2; TRBD1 agrees at 9 bases. The ends lost 0 bases at V and 4 bases at J; junction bases unmatched: 0. CDR1 and CDR2 (germline): MNHNS, SASEGT. The CDR3 consists of 15 residues. The CDR3 bases are TGTGCCAGCAGTGAAGCGACAGGGGGCACCGGGGAGCTGTTTTTT. This translates into CASSEATGGTGELFF.

The chain employs TRBV2 and TRBJ1-2; TRBD1 aligns across 7 bases. CDR1 is SNHLY and CDR2 is FYNNEI in the germline V gene. After removal of 10 bases from V and 3 bases from J, the junction contained 5 bases not matched to a gene. The CDR3 contains 12 residues. The CDR3 nucleotides are TGTGCCAACCCCGGGACAGACTATGGCTACACCTTC. This codes for CANPGTDYGYTF.

V gene TRBV6-5 combines with J gene TRBJ1-4; TRBD1 aligns across 7 bases. Germline CDR1 MNHEY, CDR2 SVGAGI. Trimming took 4 bases from V and 2 from J; bases not matched to a gene: 4. The CDR3 sequence is 15 residues long. CDR3 nucleotide sequence: TGTGCCAGCAGTTTGACAGGGTCCACTAATGAAAAACTGTTTTTT. Its translation is CASSLTGSTNEKLFF.

The chain uses TRBV15 and TRBJ2-2; a possible D gene is TRBD1 (5 bases). This CDR3 is 14 amino acids long. Trimming took 5 bases from V and 2 from J, leaving 9 bases between them. Germline CDR1 reads LNHNV; CDR2 reads YYDKDF (reference sequence). CDR3 nucleotide sequence: TGTGCCACCAGCCCAGGGATTAACACCGGGGAGCTGTTTTTT. Amino acids: CATSPGINTGELFF.

This sequence joins TRBV10-3 and TRBJ2-7, with 10 bases identical to TRBD1. The CDR3 sequence is 14 residues long. V trimming: 10 bases; J trimming: 5 bases; junction bases outside the gene matches: 11. CDR1 and CDR2 from the germline V gene are ENHRY and SYGVKD. CDR3 sequence: CATENRQGAHEQYF. The CDR3 nucleotides are TGTGCCACCGAGAATAGACAGGGGGCCCACGAGCAGTACTTC.

The chain joins TRBV6-6 to TRBJ1-5, with D hard to call. V dropped 5 bases and J dropped 7 bases, with 18 bases sitting between them. Germline V CDR1 and CDR2: MNHNY, SVGAGI (reference sequence). The CDR3 totals 15 residues. The DNA of the CDR3 is TGTGCCAGCAGTCGGCTACAGCCCTGGTTGCAGCCCCAGCATTTT. It translates to CASSRLQPWLQPQHF.

The chain joins TRBV6-1 to TRBJ1-1, with D perhaps matching TRBD1 (6 bases). Trimming shortened V by 5 bases and J by 8 bases, and 9 bases separated the two germline ends. This CDR3 has 11 residues. Per the germline V gene, CDR1 is MNHNS and CDR2 is SASEGT. The CDR3 region has the DNA TGTGCCAGCAGTTACAGGGAAGAAGCTTTCTTT. It codes for CASSYREEAFF.

The rearrangement joins TRBV28 to TRBJ1-5, with D perhaps matching TRBD1 (6 bases). CDR1 MDHEN and CDR2 SYDVKM come from the germline V gene. The germline V and J ends were trimmed by 6 bases and 0 bases, with 12 bases remaining between them. The CDR3 consists of 15 residues. CDR3 amino acids: CASSTTGNSNQPQHF. The CDR3 coding sequence is TGTGCCAGCAGCACGACAGGAAATAGCAATCAGCCCCAGCATTTT.

A single count supports this clone. The rearrangement joins TRBV27 to TRBJ2-1, with D possibly being TRBD1 (5 bases). This CDR3 has 14 residues. V was shortened by 7 bases and J by 2 bases, with 12 bases between the two germline ends. The germline gives CDR1 MNHEY, CDR2 SMNVEV (reference sequence). DNA for the CDR3: TGTGCCAGCATGGTACAGGCCCCCTACAATGAGCAGTTCTTC. It yields the protein CASMVQAPYNEQFF.

V is TRBV7-2 and J is TRBJ2-3; no clear D gene. V was trimmed by 4 bases and J by 2 bases, leaving 16 bases between them. The CDR3 length is 16 residues. Per germline, CDR1 SGHTA and CDR2 FQGNSA. The DNA for the CDR3 is TGTGCCAGCAGCTCCCGTCCCGATACAAACACAGATACGCAGTATTTT. Translation: CASSSRPDTNTDTQYF.

The rearrangement links TRBV11-2 to TRBJ1-2; D remains ambiguous. Between the trimmed V and J ends, which lost 5 bases and 8 bases, there was a span of 12 bases. CDR1 is SGHAT, CDR2 FQNNGV, per germline. CDR3 length equals 12 residues. Here the CDR3 reads CASSGRWRGYTF. As DNA, the CDR3 is TGTGCCAGCAGCGGTAGATGGAGAGGCTACACCTTC. The variable domain in full, completed from reference TRBV11-2 and TRBJ1-2, reads EAGVAQSPRYKIIEKRQSVAFWCNPISGHATLYWYQQILGQGPKLLIQFQNNGVVDDSQLPKDRFSAERLKGVDSTLKIQPAKLEDSAVYLCASSGRWRGYTFGSGTRLTVV.

The V and J genes are TRBV13 and TRBJ2-7; a weak D match, TRBD2 (5 bases). The germline V gene encodes CDR1 PRHDT and CDR2 FYEKMQ (reference sequence). The CDR3 loop spans 12 amino acids. V shed 4 bases and J shed 4 bases, with 8 bases lying between them. The CDR3 DNA reads as TGTGCCAGCAGCTCCCCGGGGTACGAGCAGTACTTC. Translation: CASSSPGYEQYF.

The chain employs TRBV5-1 and TRBJ1-2; 9 positions agree with TRBD1. The V gene's germline CDR1 is SGHRS and CDR2 YFSETQ. Unmatched junction bases numbered 8, after V lost 4 bases and J lost 4 bases. The CDR3 has 15 residues. The CDR3 DNA sequence: TGCGCCAGCAGCAAGGCCTGGGACAGGGTCTATGGCTACACCTTC. As protein: CASSKAWDRVYGYTF.

This clone was found a few times. The chain recombines TRBV27 with TRBJ2-7; perhaps TRBD1 as D (6 bases). The CDR3 totals 15 residues. The V end lost 5 bases, the J end lost 3 bases, and 17 bases lay between the germline ends. Per the germline V gene, CDR1 is MNHEY and CDR2 is SMNVEV (reference sequence). In DNA form, the CDR3 reads TGTGCCAGCAGTAAGCTACAGGGCAGGTTCTACGAGCAGTACTTC. Residues: CASSKLQGRFYEQYF.

The chain combines TRBV5-1 with TRBJ2-1; 7 bases line up with TRBD1. The CDR3 contains 16 residues. V shed 3 bases and J 0 bases; nucleotides not matched to a gene: 6. Per germline, CDR1 SGHRS and CDR2 YFSETQ. The CDR3 nucleotides are TGCGCCAGCAGCTCGGCCGGGGACAGCTCCTACAATGAGCAGTTCTTC. This encodes CASSSAGDSSYNEQFF.

V and J are TRBV9 and TRBJ2-7, with TRBD2 identical over 12 bases. The germline CDR1 and CDR2 sequences are SGDLS and YYNGEE. The length of the CDR3 is 14 residues. J was trimmed by 5 bases and V by 3 bases; bases with no gene match: 3. The CDR3 region is CASSASGRVHEQYF. CDR3 coding DNA: TGTGCCAGCAGCGCTAGCGGGAGGGTCCACGAGCAGTACTTC.

This rearrangement joins TRBV5-1 to TRBJ1-1, with D unclear. Trimming cost V 4 bases and J 3 bases, with 19 bases left between them. This CDR3 has 16 residues. Germline CDR1 SGHRS, CDR2 YFSETQ. The CDR3 here is CASSPVVLGPDTEAFF. CDR3 bases: TGCGCCAGCAGCCCGGTAGTGCTGGGCCCGGACACTGAAGCTTTCTTT.

This chain connects TRBV2 to TRBJ2-1; 8 nucleotides align to TRBD2. The CDR3 is 16 residues long. Looked up from germline, CDR1 is SNHLY and CDR2 is FYNNEI. V lost 8 bases, J lost 0 bases, and 9 bases stayed unmatched. The CDR3 region is CASRGSGISSYNEQFF. The DNA for the CDR3 is TGTGCCAGCCGCGGTAGCGGGATCAGCTCCTACAATGAGCAGTTCTTC.

The chain is built from TRBV28 and TRBJ2-7; D gene unclear. Deletions cut 5 bases from V and 0 bases from J, with 5 bases between. CDR3 length: 12 residues. The germline CDR1 and CDR2 sequences are MDHEN and SYDVKM. This CDR3 reads CASSTASYEQYF. The CDR3, as DNA: TGTGCCAGCAGTACAGCCTCCTACGAGCAGTACTTC.

In its sample, this clone was seen once. The V gene is TRBV6-6, the J gene TRBJ2-1; D might be TRBD2 (6 bases). This CDR3 contains 13 residues. Trimming pared 4 bases from V and 7 bases from J, leaving 11 bases between. Germline V lookup: CDR1 MNHNY, CDR2 SVGAGI (reference sequence). CDR3 loop: CASSSRRENEQFF. The CDR3 nucleotides read TGTGCCAGCAGTTCCCGCCGGGAGAATGAGCAGTTCTTC.

This rearrangement joins TRBV7-7 to TRBJ1-1, with D possibly matching TRBD1 (6 bases). V dropped 1 base and J dropped 5 bases, with 11 bases sitting between them. Germline V CDR1 and CDR2: SSHAT, FNYEAQ (reference sequence). The CDR3 covers 14 residues. The CDR3 DNA reads TGTGCCAGCAGCTTAGGGGGGCGAATAACTGAAGCTTTCTTT. Protein product: CASSLGGRITEAFF.